One sample yielded the 30 T cell receptor beta chains listed below, sequenced in a study of CD8 T cells in Susac syndrome. Reverse transcription of roughly 0.45 to 1 ug RNA was carried out with random hexamers. In TCRdb, the immunoSEQ multiplex PCR reads were re-called with MiXCR into one record per CDR3 protein. The sample holds some 150,000 distinct CDR3 sequences, around 95% seen once. Sequenced material: CD8+ T cells from PBMCs. Receptors were obtained from a human donor with multiple sclerosis.

This clonotype was seen just once. This sequence joins TRBV20-1 and TRBJ2-3; 7 nucleotides match TRBD1. J was trimmed by 2 bases and V by 3 bases; bases with no gene match: 5. The CDR3 has 14 residues. CDR1 is DFQATT, CDR2 SNEGSKA, per germline (reference sequence). CDR3 in amino acids: CSARGQTVTDTQYF. Here the CDR3 DNA reads TGCAGTGCTAGGGGACAGACAGTCACAGATACGCAGTATTTT.

This chain links TRBV6-2 or TRBV6-3 with TRBJ1-5; D not resolved. This CDR3 spans 13 amino acids. The germline V gene has CDR1 MNHEY and CDR2 SVGEGT. V lost 4 bases and J lost 6, with 10 bases in between. CDR3 protein: CASSSGPPQPQHF. In DNA form, the CDR3 reads TGTGCCAGCAGTTCCGGCCCGCCTCAGCCCCAGCATTTT.

The chain employs TRBV3-1 and TRBJ1-2; 9 nucleotides match TRBD1. The length of the CDR3 is 15 residues. Germline loops: CDR1 LGHDT, CDR2 YNNKEL (reference sequence). Germline trimming cut 1 base from V and 2 bases from J; bases unmatched to any gene: 2. The CDR3 protein is CASSQGTGENYGYTF. CDR3 coding DNA: TGTGCCAGCAGCCAAGGGACAGGGGAGAACTATGGCTACACCTTC.

V usage is TRBV6-5 and J usage is TRBJ2-3, with 12 bases that match TRBD2. V was clipped by 6 bases and J by 4 bases; unmatched bases: 5. Looked up from germline, CDR1 is MNHEY and CDR2 is SVGAGI. This CDR3 is 15 amino acids long. The CDR3 sequence is CASRLAGGEADTQYF. CDR3 sequence (DNA): TGTGCCAGCAGACTAGCGGGGGGTGAGGCAGATACGCAGTATTTT.

The rearrangement joins TRBV27 to TRBJ1-2; 7 nucleotides align to TRBD1. Trimming at V came to 6 bases and at J to 4 bases, leaving 2 bases not matched to a gene. The germline gives CDR1 MNHEY, CDR2 SMNVEV (reference sequence). This CDR3 is built from 12 residues. CDR3 protein: CASRGTVYGYTF. The DNA for the CDR3 is TGTGCCAGCAGGGGGACAGTCTATGGCTACACCTTC.

This clonotype was observed a single time. This rearrangement joins TRBV29-1 to TRBJ2-1; D gene unclear. The length of the CDR3 is 13 residues. The germline CDR1 and CDR2 sequences are SQVTM and ANQGSEA. With 0 bases removed from V and 8 bases from J, the gap between germline ends came to 11 bases. In nucleotides, the CDR3 is TGCAGCGTTGAAGATCGAGTCCCCCATGAGCAGTTCTTC. It is translated as CSVEDRVPHEQFF.

The genes are TRBV20-1 and TRBJ2-1, with 8 bases fitting TRBD1. The CDR3 spans 13 residues. With V trimmed by 6 bases and J by 5 bases, 6 bases remained unmatched. Germline CDR1 reads DFQATT; CDR2 reads SNEGSKA (reference sequence). CDR3 sequence reads: CSASGTGDNEQFF. The CDR3 coding sequence is TGCAGTGCATCCGGGACAGGCGACAATGAGCAGTTCTTC.

The V call is TRBV13, the J call TRBJ1-4; TRBD1 agrees at 7 bases. Losses at the gene ends were 3 bases for V and 12 bases for J; bases not matched to a gene: 7. Germline-derived CDR1 and CDR2 are PRHDT and FYEKMQ (reference sequence). This CDR3 has 13 amino acids. The CDR3 DNA is TGTGCCAGCAGCTTGCCTCCCGACAGGGAACTGTTTTTT. This gives the protein CASSLPPDRELFF.

J is TRBJ2-1 and V is TRBV27; TRBD2 aligns across 7 bases. The germline V gene encodes CDR1 MNHEY and CDR2 SMNVEV (reference sequence). J was trimmed by 6 bases and V by 4 bases; bases with no gene match: 6. The CDR3 is 14 amino acids. Here the CDR3 reads CASSSLTSVNEQFF. DNA for the CDR3: TGTGCCAGCAGTTCCCTCACTAGCGTCAATGAGCAGTTCTTC.

The chain recombines TRBV6-5 with TRBJ1-2; tentatively, D is TRBD1 (6 bases). V was cut by 2 bases and J by 2 bases, with 15 bases left in between. Germline V lookup: CDR1 MNHEY, CDR2 SVGAGI. The CDR3 is 16 residues long. Here the CDR3 reads CASSYGTGSVNYGYTF. The CDR3 bases are TGTGCCAGCAGTTACGGAACAGGGTCGGTCAACTATGGCTACACCTTC.

This chain joins TRBV29-1 and TRBJ1-5; 9 bases fit TRBD1. CDR1 and CDR2 (germline): SQVTM, ANQGSEA. The CDR3 has 15 amino acids. Trimming took 7 bases from V and 3 from J; bases not matched to a gene: 10. In nucleotides, the CDR3 is TGCAGCGCAGACCGGGACAGGGAAAACAATCAGCCCCAGCATTTT. Its protein is CSADRDRENNQPQHF.

This chain uses TRBV11-2 with TRBJ2-3; a weak D match, TRBD2 (5 bases). Trimming stripped 0 bases from V and 2 bases from J, with 9 bases between. CDR3 length: 15 amino acids. Germline lookup yields CDR1 SGHAT and CDR2 FQNNGV. The CDR3 loop is CASSLDLRATDTQYF. In DNA form, the CDR3 reads TGTGCCAGCAGCTTAGATCTGCGGGCCACAGATACGCAGTATTTT.

The V call is TRBV29-1, the J call TRBJ1-1; D is uncertain. CDR1 is SQVTM and CDR2 is ANQGSEA in the germline V gene. Trimming stripped 4 bases from V and 4 bases from J, with 10 bases between. The CDR3 runs 12 residues. CDR3 in amino acids: CSVADLSTEAFF. In DNA, the CDR3 is TGCAGCGTTGCCGACCTCTCCACTGAAGCTTTCTTT.

The chain uses TRBV27 and TRBJ1-2; 7 bases align to TRBD1. J gave up 6 bases and V 3 bases, and 10 bases lay outside the gene matches. CDR3 length: 15 residues. In germline, CDR1 is MNHEY, CDR2 SMNVEV (reference sequence). The CDR3 sequence is CASSLSGQSPNGYTF. CDR3 sequence (DNA): TGTGCCAGCAGTTTGTCGGGACAGAGCCCTAATGGCTACACCTTC.

The chain has TRBV6-1 and TRBJ2-5; D is unresolved. Trimming left V 5 bases short and J 5 bases short, with 9 bases between. The CDR3 is made up of 12 amino acids. Germline V CDR1 and CDR2: MNHNS, SASEGT. The CDR3, as DNA: TGTGCCAGCAGTTCACTTAGGGAGACCCAGTACTTC. It translates to CASSSLRETQYF.

The rearrangement links TRBV27 to TRBJ1-5, with 7 bases aligning to TRBD1. The CDR3 totals 13 residues. V gave up 5 bases and J gave up 5 bases; unmatched junction bases: 3. CDR1 and CDR2 from the germline V gene are MNHEY and SMNVEV (reference sequence). CDR3 bases: TGTGCCAGCAGTCACAGGGGCCATCAGCCCCAGCATTTT. Encoded protein: CASSHRGHQPQHF.

This chain connects TRBV30 to TRBJ1-1; 9 nucleotides agree with TRBD1. Germline trimming cut 2 bases from V and 5 bases from J; bases unmatched to any gene: 6. The V gene's germline CDR1 is GTSNPN and CDR2 SVGIG (reference sequence). This CDR3 contains 14 residues. CDR3 DNA sequence: TGTGCCTGGAGTTCACAGGGGGCTTGGACTGAAGCTTTCTTT. Encoded protein: CAWSSQGAWTEAFF.

J is TRBJ2-2 and V is TRBV7-2; D gene uncertain. V was trimmed by 7 bases and J by 7 bases, leaving 13 bases between them. This CDR3 contains 13 residues. Germline values: CDR1 SGHTA, CDR2 FQGNSA. The CDR3 loop is CASTPDGLGELFF. The CDR3 DNA reads as TGTGCCAGCACCCCTGACGGGCTCGGGGAGCTGTTTTTT. The whole variable domain, remainder taken from reference TRBV7-2 and TRBJ2-2, is GAGVSQSPSNKVTEKGKDVELRCDPISGHTALYWYRQSLGQGLEFLIYFQGNSAPDKSGLPSDRFSAERTGGSVSTLTIQRTQQEDSAVYLCASTPDGLGELFFGEGSRLTVL.

The chain employs TRBV6-1 and TRBJ2-7; D is undetermined. Per the germline V gene, CDR1 is MNHNS and CDR2 is SASEGT. The CDR3 consists of 13 residues. The V end was cut by 5 bases, the J end by 3 bases, with 11 bases between. The CDR3 nucleotides read TGTGCCAGCAGTCCAAACAGAGTCTACGAGCAGTACTTC. It is translated as CASSPNRVYEQYF.

V usage is TRBV5-1 and J usage is TRBJ1-2; 8 positions agree with TRBD1. With 0 bases clipped from V and 6 bases from J, the junction kept 10 bases outside the gene matches. Germline V CDR1 and CDR2: SGHRS, YFSETQ. The CDR3 has 16 amino acids. DNA for the CDR3: TGCGCCAGCAGCTTGGAGCAGGGGGCCCTCTCGGATGGCTACACCTTC. Translation: CASSLEQGALSDGYTF. Full variable domain (missing parts from reference TRBV5-1 and TRBJ1-2): KAGVTQTPRYLIKTRGQQVTLSCSPISGHRSVSWYQQTPGQGLQFLFEYFSETQRNKGNFPGRFSGRQFSNSRSEMNVSTLELGDSALYLCASSLEQGALSDGYTFGSGTRLTVV.

The chain uses TRBV29-1 and TRBJ2-7, with no clear D. Germline assignment: CDR1 SQVTM and CDR2 ANQGSEA. The CDR3 sequence is 15 residues long. V gave up 6 bases and J gave up 3 bases, with 21 bases separating them. CDR3 bases: TGCAGCGTCATCTTAAACGGAGTGGGGAACTACGAGCAGTACTTC. Amino acid sequence: CSVILNGVGNYEQYF.

The CDR3 DNA reads as TGCAGTGCTAGAGATGTGGACAGGGGGCCATACGAGCAGTACTTC. It codes for CSARDVDRGPYEQYF. The V and J genes are TRBV20-1 and TRBJ2-7, with 11 bases fitting TRBD1. The CDR3 has 15 amino acids. Germline CDR1 reads DFQATT; CDR2 reads SNEGSKA (reference sequence). J gave up 4 bases and V 0 bases, and 5 bases lay outside the gene matches.

The chain is built from TRBV13 and TRBJ2-7; 7 nucleotides match TRBD1. Germline V gene lookup returns CDR1 PRHDT and CDR2 FYEKMQ (reference sequence). The junction had 5 bases not matched to a gene; V was cut back by 3 bases and J by 0 bases. The CDR3 loop spans 15 amino acids. The CDR3 protein is CASSLGQKSSYEQYV. As DNA, the CDR3 is TGTGCCAGCAGCTTGGGACAGAAGAGCTCCTACGAGCAGTACGTC.

This clonotype has just one count. The chain carries TRBV27 and TRBJ1-6, with D possibly TRBD1 on 5 matching bases. CDR3 length equals 14 residues. The ends were cut back, 6 bases at V and 5 bases at J, with 11 bases in the middle. The germline CDR1 and CDR2 sequences are MNHEY and SMNVEV (reference sequence). CDR3 sequence: CASSWDRDNSPLHF. The CDR3 region has the DNA TGTGCCAGCAGCTGGGACCGAGATAATTCACCCCTCCACTTT.

The chain carries TRBV27 and TRBJ1-6; 8 bases line up with TRBD1. CDR3 length: 15 amino acids. V trimming: 5 bases; J trimming: 4 bases; junction bases outside the gene matches: 4. Germline lookup yields CDR1 MNHEY and CDR2 SMNVEV (reference sequence). DNA of the CDR3: TGTGCCAGCAGTCCCCGGACAGGGTATAATTCACCCCTCCACTTT. Amino acid sequence: CASSPRTGYNSPLHF.

This chain uses TRBV15 with TRBJ1-2; tentatively, D is TRBD1 (5 bases). The CDR3 runs to 12 residues. Germline V gene data show CDR1 as LNHNV and CDR2 as YYDKDF (reference sequence). V was shortened by 5 bases and J by 5 bases, with 9 bases between the two germline ends. DNA of the CDR3: TGTGCCACCAGCCCCCGGGGGTATGGCTACACCTTC. Its translation is CATSPRGYGYTF. The whole variable domain, filled in from reference TRBV15 and TRBJ1-2, reads DAMVIQNPRYQVTQFGKPVTLSCSQTLNHNVMYWYQQKSSQAPKLLFHYYDKDFNNEADTPDNFQSRRPNTSFCFLDIRSPGLGDTAMYLCATSPRGYGYTFGSGTRLTVV.

The V gene is TRBV6-6, the J gene TRBJ2-3; perhaps TRBD1 as D (5 bases). The germline V gene has CDR1 MNHNY and CDR2 SVGAGI (reference sequence). Deletions cut 2 bases from V and 3 bases from J, with 9 bases between. This CDR3 region has 14 residues. The CDR3 region is CASSYAPGTDTQYF. The DNA for the CDR3 is TGTGCCAGCAGTTACGCCCCAGGGACAGATACGCAGTATTTT.

The chain couples TRBV18 to TRBJ2-1; the match to TRBD2 covers 8 bases. J lost 4 bases, V lost 6 bases, and 11 bases had no gene match. The CDR3 spans 16 residues. The germline CDR1 and CDR2 sequences are KGHSH and LQKENI. The CDR3 region is CASSPLGAGDYNEQFF. The CDR3, as DNA: TGTGCCAGCTCCCCGCTGGGAGCGGGGGATTACAATGAGCAGTTCTTC.

The chain combines TRBV20-1 with TRBJ2-2; D not certain. The CDR3 spans 14 residues. Deletions cut 0 bases from V and 5 bases from J, with 10 bases between. Germline CDR1 is DFQATT and CDR2 is SNEGSKA (reference sequence). CDR3 loop: CSARDYEATGELFF. DNA for the CDR3: TGCAGTGCTAGAGATTACGAAGCTACCGGGGAGCTGTTTTTT.

The V call is TRBV30, the J call TRBJ1-2; D is unresolved. Germline V gene lookup returns CDR1 GTSNPN and CDR2 SVGIG (reference sequence). V gave up 0 bases and J gave up 2 bases, with 10 bases separating them. The CDR3 has 14 amino acids. This chain's CDR3 is CAWSVGRPNYGYTF. The CDR3 DNA follows: TGTGCCTGGAGTGTAGGTAGACCGAACTATGGCTACACCTTC.